Listed here is a single T cell receptor (beta chain). Data came from immunoSEQ multiplex PCR; TCRdb stores just in-frame clones and leaves some out. This sample has more than 250,000 clones, with approximately 85% found just once. This record belongs to a study of blood T cell repertoires in COVID-19. The CDR3 has 13 amino acids. Germline V gene data show CDR1 as SGHNT and CDR2 as YYREEE (reference sequence). Trimming took off 4 bases at V and 2 bases at J, with 9 bases between the two ends. The clonotype comes from a man in his fifties with active or convalescent COVID-19. The chain recombines TRBV5-4 with TRBJ1-2; D is uncertain. The material sequenced was peripheral blood. The CDR3 DNA follows: TGTGCCAGCAGCCCCCTACAGAACTATGGCTACACCTTC. It is translated as CASSPLQNYGYTF.